Below, one T cell receptor (beta chain) is given with its context. This record belongs to a study of blood T cell repertoires in COVID-19. Study details: Samples representing acute and convalescent COVID-19 were sourced from the United States, Italy and Spain.

Libraries were prepared by immunoSEQ multiplex PCR; TCRdb keeps only in-frame clonotypes and omits some of them. The table records about 110,000 clones, 71% of them present only once. Material: peripheral blood. The sequence was obtained from a human donor with acute or convalescent COVID-19. The donor label of this sample is uncertain.

DNA of the CDR3: TGTGCCAGCAGTTTGGGAGGCTCTAGCGAGCAGTACGTC. Protein: CASSLGGSSEQYV. The chain couples TRBV12-3 or TRBV12-4 to TRBJ2-7, with D possibly TRBD2 on 6 matching bases. The CDR3 length is 13 residues. V was pared by 3 bases and J by 6 bases, with 12 bases between.